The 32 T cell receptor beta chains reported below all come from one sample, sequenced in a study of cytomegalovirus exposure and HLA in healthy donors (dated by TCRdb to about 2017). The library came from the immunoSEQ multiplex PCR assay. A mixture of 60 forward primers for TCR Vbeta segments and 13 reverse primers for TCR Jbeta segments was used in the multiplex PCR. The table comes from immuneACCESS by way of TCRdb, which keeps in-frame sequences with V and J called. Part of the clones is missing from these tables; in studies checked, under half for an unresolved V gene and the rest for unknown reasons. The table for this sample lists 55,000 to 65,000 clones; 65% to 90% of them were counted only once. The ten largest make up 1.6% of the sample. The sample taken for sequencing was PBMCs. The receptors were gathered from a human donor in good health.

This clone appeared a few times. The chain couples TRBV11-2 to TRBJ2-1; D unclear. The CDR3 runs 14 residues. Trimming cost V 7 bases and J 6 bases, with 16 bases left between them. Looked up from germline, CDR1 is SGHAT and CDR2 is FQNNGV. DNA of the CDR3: TGTGCCAGCACTGCTAGTAAGCCTGGCAATGAGCAGTTCTTC. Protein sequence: CASTASKPGNEQFF.

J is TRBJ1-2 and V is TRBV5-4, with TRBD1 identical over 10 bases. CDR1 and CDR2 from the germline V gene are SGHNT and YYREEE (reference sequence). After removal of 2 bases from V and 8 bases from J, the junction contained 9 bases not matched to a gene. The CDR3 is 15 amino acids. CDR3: CASSFSMTGGRGYTF. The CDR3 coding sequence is TGTGCCAGCAGCTTCTCTATGACAGGGGGCCGGGGCTACACCTTC.

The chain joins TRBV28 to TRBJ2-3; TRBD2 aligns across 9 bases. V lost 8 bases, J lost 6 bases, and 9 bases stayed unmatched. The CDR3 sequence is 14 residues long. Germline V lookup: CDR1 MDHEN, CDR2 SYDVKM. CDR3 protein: CASRPAGGPDTQYF. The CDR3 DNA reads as TGTGCCAGCCGCCCCGCGGGAGGGCCGGATACGCAGTATTTT.

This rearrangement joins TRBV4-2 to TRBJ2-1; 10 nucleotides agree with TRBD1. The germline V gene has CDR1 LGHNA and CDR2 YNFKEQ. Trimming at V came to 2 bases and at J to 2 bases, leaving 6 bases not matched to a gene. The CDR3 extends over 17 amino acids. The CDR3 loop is CASSQQRTGGAYNEQFF. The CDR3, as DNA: TGTGCCAGCAGCCAACAGCGGACAGGGGGAGCCTACAATGAGCAGTTCTTC.

The CDR3 region has the DNA TGTGCCAGCAGTAACAGCTATGGCTACACCTTC. The encoded protein is CASSNSYGYTF. This chain joins TRBV2 and TRBJ1-2; unclear D gene. The CDR3 contains 11 residues. CDR1 and CDR2 (germline): SNHLY, FYNNEI. Trimming removed 5 bases from V and 4 bases from J, with 5 bases in between.

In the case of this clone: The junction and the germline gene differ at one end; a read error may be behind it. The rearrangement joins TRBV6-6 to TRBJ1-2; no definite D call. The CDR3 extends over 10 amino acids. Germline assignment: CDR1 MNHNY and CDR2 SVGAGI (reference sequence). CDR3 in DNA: TGTGCCAGCAGTTACGGGCAGGTCTACTTC. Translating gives CASSYGQVYF.

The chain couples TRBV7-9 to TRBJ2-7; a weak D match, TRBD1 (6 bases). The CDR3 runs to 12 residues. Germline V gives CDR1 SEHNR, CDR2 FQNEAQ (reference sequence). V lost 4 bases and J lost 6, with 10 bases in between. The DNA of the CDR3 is TGTGCCAGCAGCTGGACAGATAGCGAGCAGTACTTC. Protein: CASSWTDSEQYF.

The CDR3: CASSSSGGPWNEQFF. The CDR3 DNA sequence: TGTGCCAGCAGTTCTAGCGGGGGGCCTTGGAATGAGCAGTTCTTC. This chain joins TRBV2 and TRBJ2-1, with 11 bases aligning to TRBD2. The CDR3 loop spans 15 amino acids. The ends lost 5 bases at V and 7 bases at J; junction bases unmatched: 7. Germline CDR1 is SNHLY and CDR2 is FYNNEI.

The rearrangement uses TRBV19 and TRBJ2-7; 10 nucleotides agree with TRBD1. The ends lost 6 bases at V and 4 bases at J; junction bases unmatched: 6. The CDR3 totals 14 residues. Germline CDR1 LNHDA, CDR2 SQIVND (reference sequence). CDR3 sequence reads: CASSDWDRGYEQYF. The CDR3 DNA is TGTGCCAGTAGCGATTGGGACAGGGGATACGAGCAGTACTTC.

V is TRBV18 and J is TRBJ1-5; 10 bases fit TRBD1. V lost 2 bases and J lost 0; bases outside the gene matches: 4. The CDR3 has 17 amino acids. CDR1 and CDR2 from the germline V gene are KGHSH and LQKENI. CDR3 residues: CASSPGRQGASNQPQHF. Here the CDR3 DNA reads TGTGCCAGCTCACCAGGGAGACAGGGGGCTAGCAATCAGCCCCAGCATTTT.

The CDR3 DNA is TGTGCCAGCCAACAGGCGTCCTATGGCTACACCTTC. Protein sequence: CASQQASYGYTF. This chain joins TRBV9 and TRBJ1-2; D might be TRBD1 (5 bases). V was pared by 7 bases and J by 4 bases, with 11 bases between. In germline, CDR1 is SGDLS, CDR2 YYNGEE. The CDR3 extends over 12 amino acids.

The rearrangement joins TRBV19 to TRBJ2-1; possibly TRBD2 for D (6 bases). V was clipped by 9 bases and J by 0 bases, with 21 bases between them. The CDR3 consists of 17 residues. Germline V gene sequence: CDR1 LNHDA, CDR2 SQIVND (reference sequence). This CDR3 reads CASDIGGYSSSYNEQFF. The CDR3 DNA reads TGTGCCAGCGACATTGGGGGGTATTCGAGCTCCTACAATGAGCAGTTCTTC.

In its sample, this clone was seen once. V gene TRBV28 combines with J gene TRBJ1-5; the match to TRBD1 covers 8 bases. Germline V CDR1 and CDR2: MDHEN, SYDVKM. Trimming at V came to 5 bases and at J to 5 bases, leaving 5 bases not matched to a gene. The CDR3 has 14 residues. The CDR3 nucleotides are TGTGCCAGCAGTCGACAGGGGACGGATCAGCCCCAGCATTTT. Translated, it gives CASSRQGTDQPQHF.

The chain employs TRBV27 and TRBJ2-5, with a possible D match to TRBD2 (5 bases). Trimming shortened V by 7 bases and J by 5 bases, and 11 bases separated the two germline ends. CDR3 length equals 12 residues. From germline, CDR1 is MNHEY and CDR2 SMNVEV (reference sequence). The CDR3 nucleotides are TGTGCCAGCATTGGCCCGGGGGAGACCCAGTACTTC. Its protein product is CASIGPGETQYF.

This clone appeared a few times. The CDR3: CASCPLKDRVNYGYTF. In DNA form, the CDR3 reads TGTGCCAGCTGCCCGTTGAAGGACAGAGTTAACTATGGCTACACCTTC. V gene TRBV4-2 combines with J gene TRBJ1-2; D might be TRBD1 (6 bases). The CDR3 spans 16 residues. CDR1 LGHNA and CDR2 YNFKEQ come from the germline V gene. V was pared by 8 bases and J by 1 base, with 20 bases between.

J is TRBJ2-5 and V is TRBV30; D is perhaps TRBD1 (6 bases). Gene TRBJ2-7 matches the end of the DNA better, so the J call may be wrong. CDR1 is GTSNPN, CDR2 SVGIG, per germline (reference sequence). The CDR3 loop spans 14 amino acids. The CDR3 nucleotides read TGTGCCTCCAGTAGGTCAGGGGTAGCCTACGAGCAGTACTTC. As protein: CASSRSGVAYEQYF.

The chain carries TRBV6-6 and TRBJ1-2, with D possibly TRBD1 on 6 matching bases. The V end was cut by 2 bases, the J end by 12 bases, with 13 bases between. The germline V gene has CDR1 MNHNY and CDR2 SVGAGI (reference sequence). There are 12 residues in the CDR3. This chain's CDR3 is CASSYGGRTDTF. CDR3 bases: TGTGCCAGCAGTTACGGGGGCCGGACGGACACCTTC.

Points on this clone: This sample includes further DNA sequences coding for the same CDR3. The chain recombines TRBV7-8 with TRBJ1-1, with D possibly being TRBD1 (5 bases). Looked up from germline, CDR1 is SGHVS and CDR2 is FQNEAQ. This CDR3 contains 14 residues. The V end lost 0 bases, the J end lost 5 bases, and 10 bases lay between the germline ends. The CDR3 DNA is TGTGCCAGCAGCTTAGCTCGGGGGAATACTGAAGCTTTCTTT. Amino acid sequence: CASSLARGNTEAFF.

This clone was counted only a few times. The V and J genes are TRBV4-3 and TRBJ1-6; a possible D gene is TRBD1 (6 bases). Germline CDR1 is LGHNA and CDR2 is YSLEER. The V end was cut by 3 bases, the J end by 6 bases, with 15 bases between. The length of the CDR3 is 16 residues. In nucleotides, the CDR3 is TGCGCCAGCAGCCAGCTGTTAGGGGGTTTTAATTCACCCCTCCACTTT. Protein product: CASSQLLGGFNSPLHF.

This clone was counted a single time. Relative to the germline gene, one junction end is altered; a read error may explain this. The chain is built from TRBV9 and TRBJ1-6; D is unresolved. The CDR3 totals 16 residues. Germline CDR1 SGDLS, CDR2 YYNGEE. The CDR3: CASSPHPSSYNSPLLF. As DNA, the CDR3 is TGTGCCAGCAGCCCCCATCCGAGCTCCTATAATTCACCCCTCCTCTTT.

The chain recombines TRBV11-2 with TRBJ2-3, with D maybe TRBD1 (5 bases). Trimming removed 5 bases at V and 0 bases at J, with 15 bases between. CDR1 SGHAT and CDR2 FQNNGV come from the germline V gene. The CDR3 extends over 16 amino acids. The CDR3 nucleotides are TGTGCCAGCAGCCCTCAGTTGGACACTAGCACAGATACGCAGTATTTT. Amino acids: CASSPQLDTSTDTQYF.

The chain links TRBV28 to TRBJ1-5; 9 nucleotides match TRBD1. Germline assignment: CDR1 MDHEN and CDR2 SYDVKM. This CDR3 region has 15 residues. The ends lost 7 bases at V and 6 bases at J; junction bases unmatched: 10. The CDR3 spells CASTVRDRVSQPQHF. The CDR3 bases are TGTGCCAGCACCGTCCGGGACAGGGTGTCTCAGCCCCAGCATTTT.

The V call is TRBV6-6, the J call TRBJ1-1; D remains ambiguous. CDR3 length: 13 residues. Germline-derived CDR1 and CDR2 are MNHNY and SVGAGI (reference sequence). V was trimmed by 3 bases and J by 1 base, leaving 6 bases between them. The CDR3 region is CASSYAGNTEAFF. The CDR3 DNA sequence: TGTGCCAGCAGTTATGCCGGGAACACTGAAGCTTTCTTT.

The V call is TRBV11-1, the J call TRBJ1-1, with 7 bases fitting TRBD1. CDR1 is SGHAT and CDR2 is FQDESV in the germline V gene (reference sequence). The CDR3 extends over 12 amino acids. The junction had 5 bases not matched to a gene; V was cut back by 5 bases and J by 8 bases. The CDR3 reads CASSPDRTEAFF. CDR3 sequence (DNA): TGTGCCAGCAGCCCGGACAGGACGGAAGCTTTCTTT.

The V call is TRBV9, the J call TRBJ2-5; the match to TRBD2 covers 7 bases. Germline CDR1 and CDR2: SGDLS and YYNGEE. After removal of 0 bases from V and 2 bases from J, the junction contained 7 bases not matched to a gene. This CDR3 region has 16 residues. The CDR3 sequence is CASSVGRAGLQETQYF. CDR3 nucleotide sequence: TGTGCCAGCAGCGTAGGAAGGGCGGGACTACAAGAGACCCAGTACTTC. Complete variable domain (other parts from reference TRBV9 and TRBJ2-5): DSGVTQTPKHLITATGQRVTLRCSPRSGDLSVYWYQQSLDQGLQFLIQYYNGEERAKGNILERFSAQQFPDLHSELNLSSLELGDSALYFCASSVGRAGLQETQYFGPGTRLLVL.

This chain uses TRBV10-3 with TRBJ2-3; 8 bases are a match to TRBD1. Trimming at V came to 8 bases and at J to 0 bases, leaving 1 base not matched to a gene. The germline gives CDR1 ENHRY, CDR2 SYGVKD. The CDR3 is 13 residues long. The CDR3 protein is CAIGQGSTDTQYF. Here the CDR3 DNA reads TGTGCCATCGGACAGGGCAGCACAGATACGCAGTATTTT.

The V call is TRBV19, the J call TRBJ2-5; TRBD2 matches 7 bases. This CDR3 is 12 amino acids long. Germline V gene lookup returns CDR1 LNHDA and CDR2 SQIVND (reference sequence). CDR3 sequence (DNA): TGTGCATGCGGGAGCCATTTTGAGACCCAGTACTTC. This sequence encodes CACGSHFETQYF.

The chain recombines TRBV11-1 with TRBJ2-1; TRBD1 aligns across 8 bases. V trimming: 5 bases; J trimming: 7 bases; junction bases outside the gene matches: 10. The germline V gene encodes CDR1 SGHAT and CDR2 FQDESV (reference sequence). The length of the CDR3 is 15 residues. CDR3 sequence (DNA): TGTGCCAGCAGCCCCAGGGGGCTCGGACGGAATGAGCAGTTCTTC. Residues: CASSPRGLGRNEQFF.

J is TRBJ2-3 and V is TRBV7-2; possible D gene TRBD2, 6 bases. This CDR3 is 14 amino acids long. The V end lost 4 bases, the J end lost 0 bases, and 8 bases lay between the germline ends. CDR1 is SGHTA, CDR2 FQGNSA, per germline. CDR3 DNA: TGTGCCAGCAGCTGGAGGGCTAGCACAGATACGCAGTATTTT. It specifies CASSWRASTDTQYF.

This CDR3 is CASSFLGQGKRNTIYF. As DNA, the CDR3 is TGTGCCAGCAGCTTTCTGGGACAGGGCAAACGAAACACCATATATTTT. The chain recombines TRBV7-9 with TRBJ1-3; 9 nucleotides align to TRBD1. This CDR3 region has 16 residues. CDR1 and CDR2 (germline): SEHNR, FQNEAQ (reference sequence). After removal of 3 bases from V and 5 bases from J, the junction contained 8 bases not matched to a gene.

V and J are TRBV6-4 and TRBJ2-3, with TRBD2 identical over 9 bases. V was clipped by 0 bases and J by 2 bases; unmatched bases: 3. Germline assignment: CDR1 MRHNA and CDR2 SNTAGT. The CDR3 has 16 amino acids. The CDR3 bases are TGTGCCAGCAGTGACTCGTCTAGCGGGGACACAGATACGCAGTATTTT. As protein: CASSDSSSGDTDTQYF.

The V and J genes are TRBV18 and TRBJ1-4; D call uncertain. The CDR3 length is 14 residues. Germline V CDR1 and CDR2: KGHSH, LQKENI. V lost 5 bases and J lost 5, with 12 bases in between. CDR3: CASSRSALNEKLFF. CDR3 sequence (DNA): TGTGCCAGCTCAAGGAGTGCCTTGAATGAAAAACTGTTTTTT.